What follows are 17 T cell receptor beta chains derived from one specimen sequenced in a study of persistence of HIV-infected CD4 T cells. The immunoSEQ assay was version 4, run in survey mode. Clones were sequenced by immunoSEQ multiplex PCR, and TCRdb holds only the in-frame ones, with some missing. The repertoire holds approximately 45,000 clones, with around 90% as singletons. Cells were stimulated nonspecifically with anti-CD3/anti-CD28 magnetic beads. CD4+ T cells upregulating both CD40 ligand and CD69 were sorted as responding cells. What these receptors recognize is not known. The specimen comprised CD4+ T cells sorted from PBMCs after approximately 19-hour stimulation, sampled from a patient who received antiretroviral therapy. These receptors were taken from an adult woman with HIV who was CMV-seropositive.

The chain has TRBV30 and TRBJ2-7, with 9 bases lining up with TRBD1. The CDR3 is made up of 15 amino acids. V trimming: 3 bases; J trimming: 5 bases; junction bases outside the gene matches: 11. The germline gives CDR1 GTSNPN, CDR2 SVGIG (reference sequence). CDR3 region: CAWSTPGTGFHEQYF. The CDR3 DNA sequence: TGTGCCTGGAGCACTCCTGGGACAGGGTTCCACGAGCAGTACTTC.

This chain joins TRBV5-5 and TRBJ1-2; D unclear. The ends were cut back, 0 bases at V and 3 bases at J, with 12 bases in the middle. The CDR3 loop spans 15 amino acids. Germline CDR1 is SGHKS and CDR2 is YYEKEE (reference sequence). CDR3 nucleotide sequence: TGTGCCAGCAGCTTGGAGGCAGGCTTCCACTATGGCTACACCTTC. This codes for CASSLEAGFHYGYTF.

J is TRBJ1-6 and V is TRBV6-5; 7 nucleotides align to TRBD1. Germline loops: CDR1 MNHEY, CDR2 SVGAGI. The J segment lost 8 bases and the V segment lost 6 bases, leaving 7 bases of the junction unmatched. CDR3 length: 14 residues. The CDR3, as DNA: TGTGCCAGCAGATCCCAGGGGGACCATTCACCCCTCCACTTT. Its protein product is CASRSQGDHSPLHF.

The chain carries TRBV30 and TRBJ1-5, with 7 nucleotides matching TRBD1. The germline gives CDR1 GTSNPN, CDR2 SVGIG (reference sequence). The CDR3 loop spans 14 amino acids. V was pared by 5 bases and J by 1 base, with 5 bases of the junction left unmatched. Here the CDR3 DNA reads TGTGCCTGGGGGGCAGGGGGAAGCAATCAGCCCCAGCATTTT. It codes for CAWGAGGSNQPQHF.

The V call is TRBV11-3, the J call TRBJ2-2, with D hard to call. The CDR3 loop spans 12 amino acids. The V and J ends lost 5 bases and 2 bases respectively, with 3 bases between them. CDR1 SGHNT and CDR2 YENEEA come from the germline V gene. In DNA, the CDR3 is TGTGCCAGCAGCGATAACACCGGGGAGCTGTTTTTT. Encoded protein: CASSDNTGELFF.

The count of this clone is one. The V gene is TRBV3-1 (or the pseudogene TRBV3-2), the J gene TRBJ2-1; D not certain. V shed 0 bases and J shed 3 bases, with 3 bases lying between them. Germline CDR1 LGHDT, CDR2 YNNKEL (reference sequence). CDR3 length: 13 amino acids. CDR3 protein: CASSQDLYNEQFF. The CDR3 nucleotides read TGTGCCAGCAGCCAAGATCTCTACAATGAGCAGTTCTTC.

The gene calls are TRBV6-5 and TRBJ2-2, with 13 positions matching TRBD2. Germline CDR1 is MNHEY and CDR2 is SVGAGI. This CDR3 spans 15 amino acids. After removal of 6 bases from V and 8 bases from J, the junction contained 6 bases not matched to a gene. CDR3 coding DNA: TGTGCCAGCAGCTTAACGGGACTAGCGGGGGGGGAGCTGTTTTTT. This encodes CASSLTGLAGGELFF.

J is TRBJ2-1 and V is TRBV3-1 (or the pseudogene TRBV3-2); D is undetermined. The CDR3 extends over 13 amino acids. Trimming left V 8 bases short and J 9 bases short, with 17 bases between. In germline, CDR1 is LGHDT, CDR2 YNNKEL (reference sequence). The CDR3: CASQMRLNAEQFF. DNA of the CDR3: TGTGCCAGCCAAATGAGACTTAACGCTGAGCAGTTCTTC.

This clone was seen more than once but under ten times. The V gene is TRBV5-1, the J gene TRBJ1-4, with 7 bases that match TRBD1. The germline V gene encodes CDR1 SGHRS and CDR2 YFSETQ. J was trimmed by 0 bases and V by 4 bases; bases with no gene match: 6. This CDR3 is 16 amino acids long. CDR3 region: CASSASQGATNEKLFF. CDR3 in DNA: TGCGCCAGCAGCGCCAGTCAGGGGGCAACTAATGAAAAACTGTTTTTT.

This chain uses TRBV5-1 with TRBJ1-2; 7 nucleotides align to TRBD1. CDR1 is SGHRS, CDR2 YFSETQ, per germline. Trimming at V came to 3 bases and at J to 2 bases, leaving 7 bases not matched to a gene. CDR3 size: 15 residues. CDR3: CASSSGDSQNYGYTF. CDR3 DNA sequence: TGCGCCAGCAGCTCCGGGGACAGTCAAAACTATGGCTACACCTTC.

This chain joins TRBV7-9 and TRBJ1-2; D unresolved. Germline loops: CDR1 SEHNR, CDR2 FQNEAQ (reference sequence). With 2 bases removed from V and 0 bases from J, the gap between germline ends came to 7 bases. The CDR3 is 14 amino acids. The CDR3 sequence is CASSLRSTNYGYTF. Here the CDR3 DNA reads TGTGCCAGCAGCTTACGGAGTACTAACTATGGCTACACCTTC.

This chain links TRBV27 with TRBJ2-5; 7 bases match TRBD2. V lost 4 bases, J lost 5 bases, and 10 bases stayed unmatched. Germline assignment: CDR1 MNHEY and CDR2 SMNVEV (reference sequence). The CDR3 covers 15 residues. The CDR3 is CASSSRGLPPETQYF. In DNA form, the CDR3 reads TGTGCCAGCAGTTCAAGGGGACTACCCCCGGAGACCCAGTACTTC.

The chain is built from TRBV19 and TRBJ1-5; D ambiguous. V was clipped by 1 base and J by 7 bases, with 14 bases between them. Germline assignment: CDR1 LNHDA and CDR2 SQIVND (reference sequence). CDR3 length: 15 residues. The CDR3 region has the DNA TGTGCCAGTAGTATAGGTCTGACCCTAGGGCAGCCCCAGCATTTT. This sequence encodes CASSIGLTLGQPQHF.

J is TRBJ1-1 and V is TRBV12-3 or TRBV12-4, with 8 bases matching TRBD1. V was pared by 6 bases and J by 9 bases, with 6 bases of the junction left unmatched. The CDR3 consists of 12 residues. The CDR3 DNA reads TGTGCCAGCAGCGCAAGGGACAGGAAAGCTTTCTTT. Protein: CASSARDRKAFF.

This clone was seen only once. The rearrangement uses TRBV7-6 and TRBJ1-2; unclear D gene. The V gene's germline CDR1 is SGHVS and CDR2 FNYEAQ. There are 15 residues in the CDR3. The V gene lost 1 base and the J gene lost 6 bases, with 15 bases spanning the gap. The CDR3 bases are TGTGCCAGCAGCTTAGTCGCGGGGATCGGAGATGGCTACACCTTC. Its protein product is CASSLVAGIGDGYTF.

CDR3 in amino acids: CASSIDPAAEKLFF. The CDR3 DNA reads TGCGCCAGCAGCATCGACCCCGCGGCGGAAAAACTGTTTTTT. This chain joins TRBV5-1 and TRBJ1-4; no definite D call. The CDR3 consists of 14 residues. CDR1 and CDR2 (germline): SGHRS, YFSETQ. The V gene lost 4 bases and the J gene lost 8 bases, with 15 bases spanning the gap. Together with reference TRBV5-1 and TRBJ1-4, the CDR3 gives the full variable domain: KAGVTQTPRYLIKTRGQQVTLSCSPISGHRSVSWYQQTPGQGLQFLFEYFSETQRNKGNFPGRFSGRQFSNSRSEMNVSTLELGDSALYLCASSIDPAAEKLFFGSGTQLSVL.

V and J are TRBV5-1 and TRBJ2-5, with 8 bases lining up with TRBD1. After removal of 4 bases from V and 5 bases from J, the junction contained 7 bases not matched to a gene. There are 14 residues in the CDR3. In germline, CDR1 is SGHRS, CDR2 YFSETQ. CDR3 residues: CASSPRQGWETQYF. The CDR3 DNA sequence: TGCGCCAGCAGCCCAAGACAGGGGTGGGAGACCCAGTACTTC. Looking up the rest from reference TRBV5-1 and TRBJ2-5 gives the full variable domain: KAGVTQTPRYLIKTRGQQVTLSCSPISGHRSVSWYQQTPGQGLQFLFEYFSETQRNKGNFPGRFSGRQFSNSRSEMNVSTLELGDSALYLCASSPRQGWETQYFGPGTRLLVL.